The subject of this entry is one T cell receptor beta chain. The antigen is undetermined. TCR beta CDR3 sequences were amplified from RNA transcripts. RT-PCR in the first round (using the HTBI primer set) targeted the TCR CDR3. TCRdb processed the multiplex PCR reads anew with MiXCR; each CDR3 protein has one entry. The sample contains hundreds of thousands of distinct CDR3 sequences, around a quarter of which appear only once. Clinical symptoms, serum thyroxine and TRAb, thyroid ultrasound and orbital computed tomography together formed the diagnostic basis. The PBMCs were sourced from fresh peripheral blood (less than 11 ml). V was cut by 0 bases and J by 6 bases, with 11 bases left in between. Germline CDR1 and CDR2: MNHEY and SVGAGI. This CDR3 region has 14 residues. These data originate in a study of T cells in Graves' hyperthyroidism and ophthalmopathy. Study-wide findings and caveats: The authors' 13 V-J model separated ophthalmopathy from stable hyperthyroidism. Blood also carried most thyroid clonotypes expanded above 0.001.

The chain carries TRBV6-5 and TRBJ2-5; no clear D gene. Input material: blood. The source of this sequence is a woman between 25 and 40 years old with Graves' ophthalmopathy. The CDR3 reads CASSYSGHQKTQYF. Here the CDR3 DNA reads TGTGCCAGCAGTTACTCGGGCCATCAGAAGACCCAGTACTTC.